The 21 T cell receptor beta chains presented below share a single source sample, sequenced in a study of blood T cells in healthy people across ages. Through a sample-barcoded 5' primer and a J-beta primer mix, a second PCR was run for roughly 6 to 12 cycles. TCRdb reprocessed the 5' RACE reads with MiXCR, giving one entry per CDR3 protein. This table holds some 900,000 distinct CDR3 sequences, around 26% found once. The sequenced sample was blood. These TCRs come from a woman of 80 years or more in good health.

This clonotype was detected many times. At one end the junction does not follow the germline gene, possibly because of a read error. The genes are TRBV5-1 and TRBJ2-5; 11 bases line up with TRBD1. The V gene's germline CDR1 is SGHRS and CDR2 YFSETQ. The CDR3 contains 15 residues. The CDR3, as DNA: TGTGCCAGCAGTGCAGGACAGGGGGCGAGGGAGACCCAGTACTTC. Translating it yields CASSAGQGARETQYF.

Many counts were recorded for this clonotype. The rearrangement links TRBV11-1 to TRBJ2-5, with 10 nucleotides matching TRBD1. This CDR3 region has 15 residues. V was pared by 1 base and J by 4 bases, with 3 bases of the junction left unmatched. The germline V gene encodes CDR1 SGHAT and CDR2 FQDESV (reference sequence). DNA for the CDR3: TGTGCCAGCAGCTTAGGGGGGACAGGGGCAGAGACCCAGTACTTC. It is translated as CASSLGGTGAETQYF.

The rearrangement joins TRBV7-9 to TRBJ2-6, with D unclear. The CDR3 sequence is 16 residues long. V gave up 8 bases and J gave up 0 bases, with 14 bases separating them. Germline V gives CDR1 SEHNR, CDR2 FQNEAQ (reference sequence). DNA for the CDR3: TGTGCCAGCGCGGAACCAAAAAGCTCTGGGGCCAACGTCCTGACTTTC. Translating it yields CASAEPKSSGANVLTF.

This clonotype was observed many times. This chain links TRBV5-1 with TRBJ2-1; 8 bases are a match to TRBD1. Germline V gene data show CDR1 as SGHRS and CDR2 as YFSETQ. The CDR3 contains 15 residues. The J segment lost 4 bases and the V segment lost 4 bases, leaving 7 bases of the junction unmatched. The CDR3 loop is CASSPGTGYYNEQFF. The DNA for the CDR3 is TGCGCCAGCAGCCCCGGGACAGGCTATTACAATGAGCAGTTCTTC.

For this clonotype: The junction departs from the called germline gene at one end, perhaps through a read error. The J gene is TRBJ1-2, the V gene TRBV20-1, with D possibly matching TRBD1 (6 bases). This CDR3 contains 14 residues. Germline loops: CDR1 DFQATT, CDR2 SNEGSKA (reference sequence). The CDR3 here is CSARAEQGFHGHTF. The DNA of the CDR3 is TGCAGTGCTAGAGCGGAACAGGGATTCCATGGCCACACCTTC.

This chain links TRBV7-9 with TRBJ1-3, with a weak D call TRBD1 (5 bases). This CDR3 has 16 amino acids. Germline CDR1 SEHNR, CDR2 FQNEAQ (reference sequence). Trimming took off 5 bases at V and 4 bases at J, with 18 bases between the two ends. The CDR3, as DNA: TGTGCCAGCAGCCCATGGCCGGGGACGTCAGGAAACACCATATATTTT. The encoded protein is CASSPWPGTSGNTIYF.

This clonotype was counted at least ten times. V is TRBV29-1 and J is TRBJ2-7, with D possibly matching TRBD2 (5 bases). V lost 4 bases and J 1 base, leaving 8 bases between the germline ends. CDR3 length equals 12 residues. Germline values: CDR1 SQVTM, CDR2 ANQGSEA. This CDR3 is CSVGESSYEQYF. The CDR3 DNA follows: TGCAGCGTTGGGGAGTCTTCCTACGAGCAGTACTTC.

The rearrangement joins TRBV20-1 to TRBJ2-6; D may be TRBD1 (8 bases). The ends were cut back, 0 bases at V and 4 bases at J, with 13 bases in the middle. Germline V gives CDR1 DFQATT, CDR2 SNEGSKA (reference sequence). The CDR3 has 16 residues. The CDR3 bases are TGCAGTGCTAGAGAACAGGGGGGGGCGGGGGCCAACGTCCTGACTTTC. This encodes CSAREQGGAGANVLTF.

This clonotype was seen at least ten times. The CDR3 protein is CASTAGTNIQYF. As DNA, the CDR3 is TGTGCCAGCACCGCCGGGACGAACATTCAGTACTTC. The rearrangement uses TRBV2 and TRBJ2-4; D tentatively fits TRBD1 or TRBD2 (5 bases each). Germline V CDR1 and CDR2: SNHLY, FYNNEI. V was clipped by 7 bases and J by 7 bases, with 11 bases between them. The CDR3 is 12 amino acids.

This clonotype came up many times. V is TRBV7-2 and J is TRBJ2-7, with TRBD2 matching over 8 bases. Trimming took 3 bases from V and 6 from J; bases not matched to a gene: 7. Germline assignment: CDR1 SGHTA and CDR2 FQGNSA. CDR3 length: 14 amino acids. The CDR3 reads CASSFNGGAREQYF. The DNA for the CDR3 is TGTGCCAGCAGCTTCAACGGGGGGGCTCGCGAGCAGTACTTC.

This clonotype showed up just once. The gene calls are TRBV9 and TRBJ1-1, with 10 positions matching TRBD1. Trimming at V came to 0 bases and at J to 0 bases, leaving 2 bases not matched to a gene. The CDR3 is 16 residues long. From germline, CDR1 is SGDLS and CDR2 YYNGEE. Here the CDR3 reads CASSVGQGAMNTEAFF. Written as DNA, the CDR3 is TGTGCCAGCAGCGTAGGACAGGGGGCTATGAACACTGAAGCTTTCTTT.

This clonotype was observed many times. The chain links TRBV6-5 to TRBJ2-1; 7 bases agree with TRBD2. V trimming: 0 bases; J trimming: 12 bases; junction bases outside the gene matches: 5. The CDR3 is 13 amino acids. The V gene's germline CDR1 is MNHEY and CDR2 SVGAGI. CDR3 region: CASSYSAGRGQFF. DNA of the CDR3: TGTGCCAGCAGTTACTCGGCGGGGAGGGGGCAGTTCTTC.

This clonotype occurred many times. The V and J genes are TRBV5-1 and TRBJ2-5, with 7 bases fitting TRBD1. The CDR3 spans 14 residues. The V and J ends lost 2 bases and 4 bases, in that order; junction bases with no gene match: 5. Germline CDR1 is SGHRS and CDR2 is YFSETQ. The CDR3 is CASSFYTGAETQYF. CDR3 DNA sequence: TGCGCCAGCAGCTTCTATACAGGGGCAGAGACCCAGTACTTC. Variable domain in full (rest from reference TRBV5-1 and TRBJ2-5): KAGVTQTPRYLIKTRGQQVTLSCSPISGHRSVSWYQQTPGQGLQFLFEYFSETQRNKGNFPGRFSGRQFSNSRSEMNVSTLELGDSALYLCASSFYTGAETQYFGPGTRLLVL.

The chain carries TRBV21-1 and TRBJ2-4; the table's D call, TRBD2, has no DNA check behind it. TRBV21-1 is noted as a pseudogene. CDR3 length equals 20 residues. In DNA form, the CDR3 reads TGTGCCAGCAGCAATAAGTTGGGACTAGCGGGGGCCGTAGCCAAAAACATTCAGTACTTC. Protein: CASSNKLGLAGAVAKNIQYF.

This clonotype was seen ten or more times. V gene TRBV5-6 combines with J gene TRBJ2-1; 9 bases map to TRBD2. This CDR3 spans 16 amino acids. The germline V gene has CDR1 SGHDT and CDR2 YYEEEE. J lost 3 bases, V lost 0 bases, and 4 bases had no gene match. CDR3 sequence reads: CASSLATSGYYNEQFF. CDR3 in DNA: TGTGCCAGCAGCTTGGCGACTAGCGGATACTACAATGAGCAGTTCTTC.

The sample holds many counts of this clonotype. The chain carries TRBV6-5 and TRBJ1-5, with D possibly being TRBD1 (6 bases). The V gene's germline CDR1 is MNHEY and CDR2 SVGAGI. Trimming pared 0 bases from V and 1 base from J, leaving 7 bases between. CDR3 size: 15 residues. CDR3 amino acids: CASSYSGQSNQPQHF. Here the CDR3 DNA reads TGTGCCAGCAGTTACTCTGGACAGAGCAATCAGCCCCAGCATTTT.

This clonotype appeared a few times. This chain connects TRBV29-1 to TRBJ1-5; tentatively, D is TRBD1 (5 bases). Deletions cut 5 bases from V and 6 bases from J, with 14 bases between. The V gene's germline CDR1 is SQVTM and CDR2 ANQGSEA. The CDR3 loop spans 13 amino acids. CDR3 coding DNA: TGCAGCGTTACCGTAGGGACTGGTCAGCCCCAGCATTTT. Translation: CSVTVGTGQPQHF.

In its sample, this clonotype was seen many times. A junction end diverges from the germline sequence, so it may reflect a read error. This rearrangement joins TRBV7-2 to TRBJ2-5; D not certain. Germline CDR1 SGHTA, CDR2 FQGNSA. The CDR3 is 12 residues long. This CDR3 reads CASSSRQETQYF. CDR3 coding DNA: TGCGCCAGCAGCTCCCGCCAAGAGACCCAGTACTTC.

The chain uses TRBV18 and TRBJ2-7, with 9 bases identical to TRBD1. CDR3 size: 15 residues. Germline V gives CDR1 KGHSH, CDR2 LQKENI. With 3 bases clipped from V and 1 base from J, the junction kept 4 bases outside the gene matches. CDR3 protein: CASSPDRGISYEQYF. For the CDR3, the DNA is TGTGCCAGCTCACCCGACAGGGGGATTTCCTACGAGCAGTACTTC.

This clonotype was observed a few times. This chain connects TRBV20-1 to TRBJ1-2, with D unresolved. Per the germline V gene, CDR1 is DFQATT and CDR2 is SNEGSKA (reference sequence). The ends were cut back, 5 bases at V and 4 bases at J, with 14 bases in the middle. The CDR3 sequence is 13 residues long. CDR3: CSAGIKDPYGYTF. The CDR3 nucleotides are TGCAGTGCTGGGATAAAGGACCCCTATGGCTACACCTTC.

The CDR3 DNA reads as TGCGCCAGCAGATCTTCGGAGGCCCAGTACTTC. This translates into CASRSSEAQYF. The chain couples TRBV5-1 to TRBJ2-5; D is perhaps TRBD2 (5 bases). This CDR3 comprises 11 residues. Looked up from germline, CDR1 is SGHRS and CDR2 is YFSETQ. V lost 5 bases and J lost 9, with 11 bases in between.